A selection of T cell receptor beta chains follows, all from one sample in a study of blood T cell repertoires in COVID-19. This table comes from immunoSEQ multiplex PCR, and its TCRdb copy is limited to in-frame clones, with some not included. The sample carries 100,000 to 110,000 clones, around four fifths recorded once. Sequenced material: peripheral blood. Receptor source: an older man with active or convalescent COVID-19. Both conserved end residues are part of each CDR3. D genes are given only for firm matches. Clone size appears in some rows only: once, few, many, or a class for an expanded clone.

CASSSALAGEDTQYF TGCGCCAGCAGCTCGGCGCTAGCGGGGGAGGATACGCAGTATTTT 15 TRBD2 . TRBJ2-3 TRBV5-1
CASSLETSSYEQYF TGTGCCAGCAGCTTAGAGACTAGCTCCTACGAGCAGTACTTC 14 . . TRBJ2-7 TRBV7-6
CASSLVRDTTYEQYF TGTGCCAGCAGCTTGGTCCGGGACACTACCTACGAGCAGTACTTC 15 . . TRBJ2-7 TRBV5-8
CAIRATSYNEQFF TGTGCCATCAGGGCAACCTCCTACAATGAGCAGTTCTTC 13 . . TRBJ2-1 TRBV10-3
CASSYGLAGSTDTQYF TGTGCCAGCAGTTACGGTCTAGCGGGGAGCACAGATACGCAGTATTTT 16 TRBD2 . TRBJ2-3 TRBV6-2/TRBV6-3
CASSRSGQNTEAFF TGTGCCAGCAGCCGTTCCGGACAGAACACTGAAGCTTTCTTT 14 . once TRBJ1-1 TRBV28
CASSPTPQGTQPQHF TGTGCCAGCAGCCCCACACCACAGGGGACTCAGCCCCAGCATTTT 15 TRBD1 . TRBJ1-5 TRBV3-1/TRBV3-2
CASSRYGLAGGVNTGELFF TGTGCCAGCAGTCGTTACGGACTAGCGGGGGGTGTTAACACCGGGGAGCTGTTTTTT 19 TRBD2 . TRBJ2-2 TRBV7-3
CASSLSLNSYEQYF TGTGCCAGCAGCTTATCCCTTAACTCCTACGAGCAGTACTTC 14 . . TRBJ2-7 TRBV7-2
CASSFGTGAPSASYEQYF TGTGCCAGCAGCTTTGGGACAGGGGCTCCCTCCGCCTCCTACGAGCAGTACTTC 18 TRBD1 . TRBJ2-7 TRBV7-2
CASSLEGTGEGYTF TGTGCCAGCAGCTTAGAAGGGACAGGGGAAGGCTACACCTTC 14 TRBD1 . TRBJ1-2 TRBV7-8
CATGTVLYGYTF TGTGCGACCGGGACAGTCCTTTATGGCTACACCTTC 12 TRBD1 once TRBJ1-2 TRBV11-2
CASSSLAGGPYEQYF TGTGCCAGCAGCTCCTTAGCGGGAGGGCCCTACGAGCAGTACTTC 15 TRBD2 . TRBJ2-7 TRBV7-2
CASSVGWRNNSPLHF TGTGCCAGCAGCGTAGGATGGAGAAATAATTCACCCCTCCACTTT 15 . . TRBJ1-6 TRBV9
CASSKCSGRAPCEQYF TGTGCCAGCAGCAAATGTAGCGGGAGGGCCCCCTGCGAGCAGTACTTC 16 . . TRBJ2-7 TRBV12-1
CASSSTSSGNTIYF TGCGCCAGCAGCTCCACTAGCAGCGGAAACACCATATATTTT 14 . . TRBJ1-3 TRBV5-1
CASSLGPGGSNSPLHF TGTGCCAGCAGCTTAGGTCCAGGGGGGAGCAATTCACCCCTCCACTTT 16 TRBD1 . TRBJ1-6 TRBV7-9
CASSRGLYNEQFF TGTGCCAGCAGCCGGGGACTGTACAATGAGCAGTTCTTC 13 . once TRBJ2-1 TRBV11-3
CASSPATGSDSPLHF TGTGCCAGCTCACCGGCCACAGGGTCGGATTCACCCCTCCACTTT 15 . . TRBJ1-6 TRBV18
CASSSWDFSSYEQYF TGTGCCAGCAGTTCCTGGGACTTTAGCTCCTACGAGCAGTACTTC 15 . . TRBJ2-7 TRBV6-2/TRBV6-3
CASSVGLRTEAFF TGTGCCAGCAGCGTAGGGTTGCGCACTGAAGCTTTCTTT 13 . . TRBJ1-1 TRBV9
CASSRLGRDTDTQYF TGTGCCAGCAGCCGCTTGGGGCGGGACACAGATACGCAGTATTTT 15 . . TRBJ2-3 TRBV7-2
CASSYAEPRGLYEQYF TGTGCCAGCAGTTACGCAGAACCACGGGGGTTATACGAGCAGTACTTC 16 . . TRBJ2-7 TRBV6-2/TRBV6-3
CASSESGDDGYTF TGTGCCAGCAGTGAATCGGGGGATGATGGCTACACCTTC 13 . . TRBJ1-2 TRBV6-1
CASSPGSFSYNSPLHF TGTGCCAGCAGCCCAGGTTCGTTTTCGTATAATTCACCCCTCCACTTT 16 . . TRBJ1-6 TRBV7-2
CASSGGRVTEAFF TGTGCCAGCAGCGGAGGGCGGGTCACTGAAGCTTTCTTT 13 . . TRBJ1-1 TRBV6-5
CATSDLGPGGYGYTF TGTGCCACCAGTGATTTGGGCCCAGGGGGCTATGGCTACACCTTC 15 TRBD1 . TRBJ1-2 TRBV24-1
CASSLHHPGTGEAYEQYF TGTGCCAGCAGCTTACATCACCCGGGGACAGGGGAGGCCTACGAGCAGTACTTC 18 TRBD1 . TRBJ2-7 TRBV7-2
CASSPSPGKSYEQYF TGCGCCAGCAGCCCCTCCCCCGGGAAGTCCTACGAGCAGTACTTC 15 . . TRBJ2-7 TRBV5-1
CASSQGAQLGAFF TGTGCCAGCAGCCAAGGGGCTCAATTGGGTGCTTTCTTT 13 . few TRBJ1-1 TRBV3-1/TRBV3-2
CASSSTEPTQYF TGTGCCAGCAGTTCCACGGAGCCGACCCAGTACTTC 12 . . TRBJ2-5 TRBV12-3/TRBV12-4
CASSIGSANYGYTF TGTGCCAGTAGTATAGGATCAGCTAACTATGGCTACACCTTC 14 . . TRBJ1-2 TRBV19
CASSESGGLKNIQYF TGTGCCAGCAGTGAATCGGGGGGCCTCAAAAACATTCAGTACTTC 15 . . TRBJ2-4 TRBV6-1
CASRLVGQGRLGYTF TGTGCAAGTCGCTTAGTGGGACAGGGGCGGCTTGGCTACACCTTC 15 . . TRBJ1-2 TRBV12-2
CASSANGKPSTDTQYF TGTGCCAGCAGCGCTAACGGGAAACCTAGCACAGATACGCAGTATTTT 16 . . TRBJ2-3 TRBV9
CATSDLQGRDTGELFF TGTGCCACCAGTGATTTGCAGGGAAGGGACACCGGGGAGCTGTTTTTT 16 . . TRBJ2-2 TRBV24-1
CAWRREQGNTGELFF TGTGCCTGGAGACGGGAACAGGGGAACACCGGGGAGCTGTTTTTT 15 . once TRBJ2-2 TRBV30
CASSRQGSYEQYF TGTGCCAGCAGCAGACAGGGGAGCTACGAGCAGTACTTC 13 TRBD1 . TRBJ2-7 TRBV7-2
CASSPRSGQGYEQYF TGTGCCAGCTCACCACGGTCGGGACAGGGCTACGAGCAGTACTTC 15 TRBD1 . TRBJ2-7 TRBV18
CASSLATGAINYGYTF TGTGCCAGCAGCTTAGCGACAGGAGCCATTAACTATGGCTACACCTTC 16 . . TRBJ1-2 TRBV7-2
CASSLVRVGNTGELFF TGTGCCAGCAGCTTGGTGCGGGTCGGGAACACCGGGGAGCTGTTTTTT 16 . . TRBJ2-2 TRBV5-6
CASSFPPGYEQYF TGTGCCAGCAGTTTTCCCCCGGGGTACGAGCAGTACTTC 13 . . TRBJ2-7 TRBV6-6
CASSLGPKETQYF TGTGCCAGCAGCTTGGGGCCTAAAGAGACCCAGTACTTC 13 . . TRBJ2-5 TRBV7-9
CASSQAQGVAKNIQYF TGTGCCAGCAGCCAAGCGCAGGGGGTAGCCAAAAACATTCAGTACTTC 16 TRBD1 once TRBJ2-4 TRBV14
CATSESRIGYGYTF TGTGCCACCAGTGAAAGCAGGATCGGATATGGCTACACCTTC 14 . few TRBJ1-2 TRBV24-1